This TCR beta chain was sequenced in a study of regulatory and conventional T cells in RAG deficiency. Findings and limits, study-wide: These Omenn syndrome Treg sorts may hold peripherally activated cells instead.

On this clone: Its specificity is not known.

V shed 3 bases and J shed 4 bases, with 12 bases lying between them. Germline loops: CDR1 MRHNA, CDR2 SNTAGT. This CDR3 comprises 14 residues. The repertoire was sequenced with immunoSEQ multiplex PCR; TCRdb's copy has only in-frame clones and lacks some. This table has under 35,000 clones, 80% to 90% appearing once. These data were likewise used in another study, on regulatory T cells. That source adds: Amplification used 52 TRBV primers and 13 TRBJ primers.

Sequenced: CD8+ T cells sorted from blood. This sequence joins TRBV6-4 and TRBJ1-1; D perhaps matches TRBD1 (6 bases). The sequence was obtained from a human donor in good health. CDR3 in amino acids: CASSEGTGSTEAFF. In nucleotides, the CDR3 is TGTGCCAGCAGTGAAGGAACAGGGTCCACTGAAGCTTTCTTT.